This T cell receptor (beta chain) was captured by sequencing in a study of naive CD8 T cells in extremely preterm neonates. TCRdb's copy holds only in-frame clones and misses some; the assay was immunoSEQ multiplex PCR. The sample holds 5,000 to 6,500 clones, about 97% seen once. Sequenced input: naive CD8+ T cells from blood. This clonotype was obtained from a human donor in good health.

CDR3 loop: CASRDTLGDKNIQYF. As DNA, the CDR3 is TGTGCCAGCAGGGACACGTTGGGCGACAAAAACATTCAGTACTTC. The genes are TRBV2 and TRBJ2-4; a possible D gene is TRBD1 (5 bases). V gave up 6 bases and J gave up 3 bases, with 15 bases separating them. Germline loops: CDR1 SNHLY, CDR2 FYNNEI. CDR3 size: 15 residues.